This TCR beta chain was captured in a study of T cells in Graves' hyperthyroidism and ophthalmopathy. Amplified regions were TCR beta CDR3 sequences from RNA transcripts. When the TCR CDR3 underwent first-round RT-PCR, the HTBI primer set was used. Via MiXCR, TCRdb re-called the multiplex PCR reads, giving one row per CDR3 protein. The data show around 620,000 distinct CDR3 sequences, 14% seen once. Orbital computed tomography and thyroid ultrasound, together with serum TRAb and thyroxine and clinical symptoms, were used for diagnoses. The sample holds many counts of this clonotype. The CDR3 loop spans 15 amino acids. Germline trimming cut 1 base from V and 10 bases from J; bases unmatched to any gene: 9. CDR1 and CDR2 (germline): SGHRS, YFSETQ.

Sequenced input: blood. The clonotype was recovered from a woman younger than 35 with Graves' ophthalmopathy. V and J are TRBV5-1 and TRBJ2-3, with 10 nucleotides matching TRBD1. CDR3 sequence reads: CASSLTLTGGDPQYF. The CDR3 region has the DNA TGCGCCAGCAGCTTGACGTTGACAGGGGGCGATCCGCAGTATTTT.